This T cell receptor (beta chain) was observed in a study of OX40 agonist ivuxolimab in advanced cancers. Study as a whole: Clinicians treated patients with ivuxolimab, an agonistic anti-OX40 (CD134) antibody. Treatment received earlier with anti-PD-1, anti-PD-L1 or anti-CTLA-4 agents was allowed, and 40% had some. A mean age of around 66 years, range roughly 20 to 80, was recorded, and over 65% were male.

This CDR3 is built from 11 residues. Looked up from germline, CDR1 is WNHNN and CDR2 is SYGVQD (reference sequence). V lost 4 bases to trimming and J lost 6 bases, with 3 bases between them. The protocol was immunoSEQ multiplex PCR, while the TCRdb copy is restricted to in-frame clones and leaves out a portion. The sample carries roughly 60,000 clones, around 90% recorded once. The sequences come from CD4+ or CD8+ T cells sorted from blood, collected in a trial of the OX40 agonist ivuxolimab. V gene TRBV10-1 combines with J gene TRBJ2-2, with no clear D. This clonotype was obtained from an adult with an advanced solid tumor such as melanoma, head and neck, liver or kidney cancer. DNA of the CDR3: TGCGCCAGCAGTGGAGCCGGGGAGCTGTTTTTT. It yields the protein CASSGAGELFF.